The clone carrying this T cell receptor (beta chain) showed up just a few times. The CDR3 consists of 15 residues. The V end was cut by 0 bases, the J end by 2 bases, with 10 bases between. CDR1 is ENHRY and CDR2 is SYGVKD in the germline V gene. The data originate from a study of metastatic and nonmetastatic thyroid tumors. Thyroid surgery was performed in patients who had received no treatment beforehand. MiXCR re-clonotyped the PCR reads for TCRdb. The data hold 10,000 to 15,000 clones, with around 30% observed a single time. V and J are TRBV10-3 and TRBJ2-5; D is uncertain. The sample comprised tumor tissue. This receptor was obtained from a female donor with papillary thyroid cancer or a benign thyroid nodule (not recorded which). Some clones in this sample may be carry-over from other donors' samples. The CDR3 DNA is TGTGCCATCAGTGAGTCGGCGGCATTGCAAGAGACCCAGTACTTC. It encodes CAISESAALQETQYF.